Below, 15 T cell receptor beta chains from the same sample are listed, as sequenced in a study of cytomegalovirus exposure and HLA in healthy donors. Some clones are missing from TCRdb's copy, which holds only in-frame ones; the method was immunoSEQ multiplex PCR. Among about 120,000 clones listed, approximately 89% were seen once. The sequencing input was PBMCs. The receptors come from a woman under 30 in good health and CMV-seronegative.

J is TRBJ2-3 and V is TRBV2, with D uncertain. V lost 1 base to trimming and J lost 4 bases, with 6 bases between them. Germline loops: CDR1 SNHLY, CDR2 FYNNEI. The CDR3 totals 13 residues. CDR3 bases: TGTGCCAGCAGTGAAGGCCCAGCAGATACGCAGTATTTT. This translates into CASSEGPADTQYF.

V and J are TRBV6-6 and TRBJ1-2; the D gene is possibly TRBD1 (5 bases). The V gene lost 7 bases and the J gene lost 3 bases, with 15 bases spanning the gap. Germline CDR1 MNHNY, CDR2 SVGAGI (reference sequence). The CDR3 is 14 residues long. The CDR3 bases are TGTGCCAGCATCATGACAGTAGCCGACTATGGCTACACCTTC. Translated: CASIMTVADYGYTF.

The chain couples TRBV6-5 to TRBJ2-3; D might be TRBD2 (5 bases). Germline V gives CDR1 MNHEY, CDR2 SVGAGI. V lost 2 bases, J lost 2 bases, and 11 bases lay in between. The CDR3 length is 15 residues. In DNA, the CDR3 is TGTGCCAGCAGTTACGCGGGCGCGGCCACAGATACGCAGTATTTT. It specifies CASSYAGAATDTQYF.

The CDR3: CASSSSAGGHTDTQYF. Written as DNA, the CDR3 is TGTGCCAGCAGCTCCTCAGCGGGAGGACACACAGATACGCAGTATTTT. The chain employs TRBV7-2 and TRBJ2-3; 9 positions match TRBD2. From germline, CDR1 is SGHTA and CDR2 FQGNSA. This CDR3 region has 16 residues. V shed 4 bases, J shed 2 bases, and the junction held 7 bases outside the gene matches.

V gene TRBV7-6 combines with J gene TRBJ2-6; D ambiguous. This CDR3 is built from 17 residues. V lost 4 bases and J 0 bases, leaving 13 bases between the germline ends. The germline V gene encodes CDR1 SGHVS and CDR2 FNYEAQ. CDR3 sequence reads: CASSSDPRLSGANVLTF. The CDR3 coding sequence is TGTGCCAGCAGCTCAGACCCCAGACTCTCTGGGGCCAACGTCCTGACTTTC.

The chain links TRBV10-2 to TRBJ2-3; 15 positions match TRBD2. Trimming at V came to 6 bases and at J to 4 bases, leaving 8 bases not matched to a gene. Germline V gives CDR1 WSHSY, CDR2 SAAADI. The CDR3 is 17 residues long. The DNA of the CDR3 is TGCGCCAGCAGACCCGGACTAGCGGGAGGGTATGCAGATACGCAGTATTTT. This codes for CASRPGLAGGYADTQYF.

The chain is built from TRBV10-2 and TRBJ1-1, with unresolved D. Germline lookup yields CDR1 WSHSY and CDR2 SAAADI. With 10 bases removed from V and 4 bases from J, the gap between germline ends came to 10 bases. CDR3 length: 11 amino acids. CDR3 nucleotides: TGCGCCACACTATCGGGCACTGAAGCTTTCTTT. Its protein product is CATLSGTEAFF.

This rearrangement joins TRBV28 to TRBJ1-6; D is possibly TRBD1 (5 bases). There are 14 residues in the CDR3. Germline CDR1 and CDR2: MDHEN and SYDVKM. Trimming left V 2 bases short and J 7 bases short, with 9 bases between. The CDR3 region is CASSLRGYNSPLHF. In DNA form, the CDR3 reads TGTGCCAGCAGTTTAAGGGGATACAATTCACCCCTCCACTTT.

This clone was observed once. The V gene is TRBV7-6, the J gene TRBJ1-1; weak D call: TRBD1 (6 bases). The CDR3 runs 18 residues. Looked up from germline, CDR1 is SGHVS and CDR2 is FNYEAQ. V was pared by 3 bases and J by 4 bases, with 24 bases between. CDR3 in amino acids: CASSLGGARTRTTTEAFF. In DNA, the CDR3 is TGTGCCAGCAGCTTGGGGGGGGCGAGGACCCGGACGACCACTGAAGCTTTCTTT.

V and J are TRBV18 and TRBJ1-4; D might be TRBD1 (5 bases). Trimming pared 3 bases from V and 6 bases from J, leaving 11 bases between. There are 14 residues in the CDR3. Per germline, CDR1 KGHSH and CDR2 LQKENI. The CDR3 protein is CASSPRQGDEKLFF. As DNA, the CDR3 is TGTGCCAGCTCACCGCGGCAGGGTGATGAAAAACTGTTTTTT.

CDR3 region: CASSPTIGNTEAFF. The CDR3 nucleotides read TGTGCCAGCTCACCAACCATCGGGAACACTGAAGCTTTCTTT. V is TRBV18 and J is TRBJ1-1, with unresolved D. This CDR3 region has 14 residues. Trimming took off 2 bases at V and 1 base at J, with 8 bases between the two ends. Looked up from germline, CDR1 is KGHSH and CDR2 is LQKENI.

The rearrangement uses TRBV14 and TRBJ2-7, with D possibly matching TRBD1 (5 bases). CDR1 is SGHDN, CDR2 FVKESK, per germline. V was shortened by 5 bases and J by 5 bases, with 7 bases between the two germline ends. This CDR3 contains 11 residues. The CDR3 here is CASSTGHEQYF. The CDR3 nucleotides read TGTGCCAGCAGCACAGGACACGAGCAGTACTTC.

V and J are TRBV18 and TRBJ1-1; D gene unclear. Germline-derived CDR1 and CDR2 are KGHSH and LQKENI. CDR3 length: 13 residues. The germline V and J ends were trimmed by 7 bases and 2 bases, with 11 bases remaining between them. CDR3 bases: TGTGCCAGCTTACCGAGGGAAAACACTGAAGCTTTCTTT. Protein sequence: CASLPRENTEAFF.

Here the CDR3 reads CASIRTGGEKLFF. CDR3 in DNA: TGTGCCAGCATCCGGACAGGGGGGGAAAAACTGTTTTTT. The chain joins TRBV7-9 to TRBJ1-4; 10 bases fit TRBD1. This CDR3 is 13 amino acids long. The V gene end was trimmed by 7 bases and the J gene end by 8 bases; junction bases not matched to a gene: 4. Germline V lookup: CDR1 SEHNR, CDR2 FQNEAQ (reference sequence). Filled out from reference TRBV7-9 and TRBJ1-4, the complete variable domain reads DTGVSQNPRHKITKRGQNVTFRCDPISEHNRLYWYRQTLGQGPEFLTYFQNEAQLEKSRLLSDRFSAERPKGSFSTLEIQRTEQGDSAMYLCASIRTGGEKLFFGSGTQLSVL.

The V gene is TRBV5-1, the J gene TRBJ2-1, with 7 bases fitting TRBD1. Trimming cost V 4 bases and J 0 bases; bases outside gene matches: 10. CDR3 size: 17 residues. From germline, CDR1 is SGHRS and CDR2 YFSETQ. For the CDR3, the DNA is TGCGCCAGCAGCGAGGACAGGCGACCCCTCTCCTACAATGAGCAGTTCTTC. Residues: CASSEDRRPLSYNEQFF. Using reference TRBV5-1 and TRBJ2-1 for the parts outside the CDR3, the full variable domain is KAGVTQTPRYLIKTRGQQVTLSCSPISGHRSVSWYQQTPGQGLQFLFEYFSETQRNKGNFPGRFSGRQFSNSRSEMNVSTLELGDSALYLCASSEDRRPLSYNEQFFGPGTRLTVL.